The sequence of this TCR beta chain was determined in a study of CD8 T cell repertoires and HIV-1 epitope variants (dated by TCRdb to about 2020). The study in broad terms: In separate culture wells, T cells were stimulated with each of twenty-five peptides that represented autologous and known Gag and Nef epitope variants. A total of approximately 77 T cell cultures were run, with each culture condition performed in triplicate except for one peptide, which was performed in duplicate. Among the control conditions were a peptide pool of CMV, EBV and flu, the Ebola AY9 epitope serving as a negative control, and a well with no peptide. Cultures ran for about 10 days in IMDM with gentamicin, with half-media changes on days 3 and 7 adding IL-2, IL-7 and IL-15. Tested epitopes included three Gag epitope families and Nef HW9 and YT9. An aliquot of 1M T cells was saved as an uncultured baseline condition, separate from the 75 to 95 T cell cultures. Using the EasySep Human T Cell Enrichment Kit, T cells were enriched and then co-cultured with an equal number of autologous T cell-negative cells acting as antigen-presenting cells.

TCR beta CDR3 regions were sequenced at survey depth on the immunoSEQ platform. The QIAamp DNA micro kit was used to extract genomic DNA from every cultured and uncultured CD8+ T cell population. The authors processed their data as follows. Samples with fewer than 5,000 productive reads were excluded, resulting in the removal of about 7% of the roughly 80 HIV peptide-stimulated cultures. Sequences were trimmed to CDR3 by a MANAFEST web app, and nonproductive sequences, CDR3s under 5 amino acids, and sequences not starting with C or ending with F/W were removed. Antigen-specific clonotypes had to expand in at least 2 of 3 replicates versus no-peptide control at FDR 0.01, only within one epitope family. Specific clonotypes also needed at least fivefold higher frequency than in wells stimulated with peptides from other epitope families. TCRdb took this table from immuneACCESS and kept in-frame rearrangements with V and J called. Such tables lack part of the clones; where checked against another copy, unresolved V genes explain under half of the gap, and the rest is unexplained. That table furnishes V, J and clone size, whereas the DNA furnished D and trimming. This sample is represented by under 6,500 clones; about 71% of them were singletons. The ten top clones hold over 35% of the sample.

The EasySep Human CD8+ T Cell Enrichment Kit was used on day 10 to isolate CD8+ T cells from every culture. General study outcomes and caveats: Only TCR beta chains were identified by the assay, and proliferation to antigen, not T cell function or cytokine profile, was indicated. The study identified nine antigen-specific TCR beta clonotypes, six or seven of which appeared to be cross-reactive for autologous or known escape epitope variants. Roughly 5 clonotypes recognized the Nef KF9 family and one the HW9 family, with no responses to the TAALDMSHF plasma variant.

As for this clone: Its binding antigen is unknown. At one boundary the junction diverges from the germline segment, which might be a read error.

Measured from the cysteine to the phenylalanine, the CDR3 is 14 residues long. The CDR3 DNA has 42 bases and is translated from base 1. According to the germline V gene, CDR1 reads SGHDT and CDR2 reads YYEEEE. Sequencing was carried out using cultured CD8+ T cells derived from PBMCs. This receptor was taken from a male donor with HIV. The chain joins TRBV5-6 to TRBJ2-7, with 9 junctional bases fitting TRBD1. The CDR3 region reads CASSRDREWYDQYF. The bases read TGTGCCAGCAGCCGGGACAGGGAGTGGTACGACCAGTACTTC.